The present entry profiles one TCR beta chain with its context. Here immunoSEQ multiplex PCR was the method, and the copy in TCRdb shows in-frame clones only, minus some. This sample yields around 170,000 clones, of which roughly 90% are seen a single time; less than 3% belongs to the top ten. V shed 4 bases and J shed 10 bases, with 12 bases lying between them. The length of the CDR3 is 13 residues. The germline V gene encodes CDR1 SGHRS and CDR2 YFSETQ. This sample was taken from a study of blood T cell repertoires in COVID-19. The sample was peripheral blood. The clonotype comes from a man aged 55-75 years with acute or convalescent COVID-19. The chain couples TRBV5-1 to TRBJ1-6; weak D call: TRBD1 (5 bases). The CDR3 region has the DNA TGCGCCAGCAGCATTAGGGGTGGGTCACCCCTCCACTTT. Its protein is CASSIRGGSPLHF. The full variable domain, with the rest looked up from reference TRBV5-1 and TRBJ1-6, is KAGVTQTPRYLIKTRGQQVTLSCSPISGHRSVSWYQQTPGQGLQFLFEYFSETQRNKGNFPGRFSGRQFSNSRSEMNVSTLELGDSALYLCASSIRGGSPLHFGNGTRLTVT.